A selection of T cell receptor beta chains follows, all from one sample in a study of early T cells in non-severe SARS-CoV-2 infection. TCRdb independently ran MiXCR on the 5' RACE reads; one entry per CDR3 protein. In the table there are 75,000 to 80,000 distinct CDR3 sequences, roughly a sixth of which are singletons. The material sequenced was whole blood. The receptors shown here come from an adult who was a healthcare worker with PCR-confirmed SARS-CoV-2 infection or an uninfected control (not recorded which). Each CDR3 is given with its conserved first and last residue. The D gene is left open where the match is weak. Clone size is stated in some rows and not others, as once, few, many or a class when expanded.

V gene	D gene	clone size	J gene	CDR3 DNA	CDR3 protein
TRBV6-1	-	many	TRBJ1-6	TGTGCCGCGGGACACTATAATTCACCCCTCCACTTT	CAAGHYNSPLHF
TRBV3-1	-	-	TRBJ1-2	TGTGCCAGCAGCCAACCGGTCTATGACTACACCTTC	CASSQPVYDYTF
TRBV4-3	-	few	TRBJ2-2	TGCGCCAGCAGCCAAGTAGGGGTACCCGGGGAGCTGTTTTTT	CASSQVGVPGELFF
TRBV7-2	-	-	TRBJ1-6	TGTGCCAGCAGCCAAGACAGGACTAATTCACCCCTCCACTTT	CASSQDRTNSPLHF
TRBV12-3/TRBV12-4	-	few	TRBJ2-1	TGTGCCAGCAGTTTAGCGCGGGGCTACAATGAGCAGTTCTTC	CASSLARGYNEQFF
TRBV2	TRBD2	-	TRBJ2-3	TGTGCCAGCGGAAGGGGACTAGCGAAAACAGATACGCAGTATTTT	CASGRGLAKTDTQYF
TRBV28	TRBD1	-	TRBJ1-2	TGTGCCAGCAGTATGCGGACAGGGATAAAGGGCTACACCTTC	CASSMRTGIKGYTF
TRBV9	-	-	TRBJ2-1	TGTGCCAGCAGCGGAACCGGGACTCCCCTAAGGGAGCAGTTCTTC	CASSGTGTPLREQFF
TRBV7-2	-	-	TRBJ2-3	TGTGCCAGCAGCTTAGCCCTACAGAGCACAGATACGCAGTATTTT	CASSLALQSTDTQYF
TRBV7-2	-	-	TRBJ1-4	TGTGCCAGCAGCTTAGGGGGGGGCCGGATTGAAAAACTTTTTTTT	CASSLGGGRIEKLFF